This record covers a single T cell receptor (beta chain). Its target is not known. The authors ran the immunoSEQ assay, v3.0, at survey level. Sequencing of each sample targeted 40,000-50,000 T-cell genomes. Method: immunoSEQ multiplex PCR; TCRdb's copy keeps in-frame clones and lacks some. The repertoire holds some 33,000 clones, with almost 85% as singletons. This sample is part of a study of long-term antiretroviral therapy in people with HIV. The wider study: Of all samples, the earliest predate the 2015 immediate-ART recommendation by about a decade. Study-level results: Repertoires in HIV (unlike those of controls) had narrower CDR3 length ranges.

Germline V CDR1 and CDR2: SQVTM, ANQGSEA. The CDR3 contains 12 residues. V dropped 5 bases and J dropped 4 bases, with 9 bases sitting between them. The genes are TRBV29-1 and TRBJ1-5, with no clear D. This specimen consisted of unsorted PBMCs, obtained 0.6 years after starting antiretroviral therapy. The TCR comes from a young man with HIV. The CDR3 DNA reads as TGCAGCGTTTTATTGGGAAATCAGCCCCAGCATTTT. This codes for CSVLLGNQPQHF.